One and the same sample provided the 30 T cell receptor beta chains below, sequenced in a study of blood T cell repertoires in COVID-19. Assay used: immunoSEQ multiplex PCR; TCRdb lists only in-frame clones, some missing. The table shows about 140,000 clones, with around 79% occurring only once. The sequencing sample was made of PBMCs or T cells enriched from blood (not recorded which). These TCRs come from a woman in her fifties or sixties who had recovered from COVID-19.

V usage is TRBV7-4 and J usage is TRBJ1-3, with D unresolved. V was cut by 6 bases and J by 4 bases, with 16 bases left in between. The CDR3 runs to 15 residues. Per the germline V gene, CDR1 is SGHVT and CDR2 is SQSDAQ. CDR3 sequence (DNA): TGTGCCAGCAGTTACAAGCGAATCTACGGAAACACCATATATTTT. Protein product: CASSYKRIYGNTIYF.

Only one count was recorded for this clone. The chain employs TRBV2 and TRBJ2-1; D is unresolved. Germline assignment: CDR1 SNHLY and CDR2 FYNNEI. This CDR3 contains 13 residues. V lost 1 base and J lost 9, with 10 bases in between. CDR3 amino acids: CASSEDYRTEQFF. The CDR3 bases are TGTGCCAGCAGTGAAGACTATCGAACTGAGCAGTTCTTC.

The V gene is TRBV14, the J gene TRBJ2-7; the match to TRBD2 covers 8 bases. Trimming at V came to 1 base and at J to 0 bases, leaving 5 bases not matched to a gene. Germline values: CDR1 SGHDN, CDR2 FVKESK. The CDR3 has 16 amino acids. CDR3 residues: CASSQGTSGHSYEQYF. Written as DNA, the CDR3 is TGTGCCAGCAGCCAAGGTACTAGCGGCCACTCCTACGAGCAGTACTTC.

This clone has a handful of counts. CDR3 coding DNA: TGTGCCAGCAGCCGCGGTTCTGGCTACACCTTC. It specifies CASSRGSGYTF. V usage is TRBV3-1 (or the pseudogene TRBV3-2) and J usage is TRBJ1-2, with unresolved D. Germline values: CDR1 LGHDT, CDR2 YNNKEL (reference sequence). With 4 bases removed from V and 7 bases from J, the gap between germline ends came to 7 bases. There are 11 residues in the CDR3.

This clone was seen a few times. The sample carries other DNA sequences with the same CDR3. The rearrangement uses TRBV6-5 and TRBJ1-4; 8 bases map to TRBD1. The J segment lost 3 bases and the V segment lost 2 bases, leaving 2 bases of the junction unmatched. CDR1 and CDR2 (germline): MNHEY, SVGAGI. The CDR3 spans 15 residues. The CDR3 coding sequence is TGTGCCAGCAGTTACGGACAGGGCCCTAATGAAAAACTGTTTTTT. It codes for CASSYGQGPNEKLFF.

This chain connects TRBV4-2 to TRBJ2-2, with 14 positions matching TRBD2. Germline CDR1 is LGHNA and CDR2 is YNFKEQ. This CDR3 is 19 amino acids long. The J segment lost 4 bases and the V segment lost 4 bases, leaving 11 bases of the junction unmatched. Here the CDR3 reads CASSLTGTSGSLGTGELFF. The CDR3 coding sequence is TGTGCCAGCAGCCTCACCGGGACTAGCGGGAGTCTCGGCACCGGGGAGCTGTTTTTT.

This clone was found a few times. This chain links TRBV2 with TRBJ2-1, with a tentative D call TRBD2 (6 bases). V lost 5 bases and J lost 7, with 18 bases in between. The CDR3 has 15 amino acids. Germline values: CDR1 SNHLY, CDR2 FYNNEI. This CDR3 is CASSQLETSLNEQFF. The CDR3 region has the DNA TGTGCCAGCAGTCAACTTGAGACTAGTTTGAATGAGCAGTTCTTC.

This clone was observed once. The CDR3 loop reads CASSSSGGDWQPQHF. CDR3 bases: TGTGCCAGTAGTAGCTCGGGGGGGGATTGGCAGCCCCAGCATTTT. This chain uses TRBV19 with TRBJ1-5; D possibly corresponds to TRBD1 (5 bases). In germline, CDR1 is LNHDA, CDR2 SQIVND (reference sequence). V gave up 4 bases and J gave up 7 bases, with 17 bases separating them. The CDR3 length is 15 residues. The full variable domain, in which reference TRBV19 and TRBJ1-5 provide the parts outside the CDR3, is DGGITQSPKYLFRKEGQNVTLSCEQNLNHDAMYWYRQDPGQGLRLIYYSQIVNDFQKGDIAEGYSVSREKKESFPLTVTSAQKNPTAFYLCASSSSGGDWQPQHFGDGTRLSIL.

The V gene is TRBV7-9, the J gene TRBJ1-4; D gene uncertain. The CDR3 sequence is 13 residues long. V dropped 6 bases and J dropped 8 bases, with 13 bases sitting between them. CDR1 and CDR2 from the germline V gene are SEHNR and FQNEAQ (reference sequence). CDR3 sequence: CASSFANAEKLFF. CDR3 DNA: TGTGCCAGCAGTTTTGCGAACGCGGAAAAACTGTTTTTT.

V and J are TRBV2 and TRBJ1-1; 7 bases map to TRBD1. Germline CDR1 reads SNHLY; CDR2 reads FYNNEI. The V and J ends lost 7 bases and 5 bases, in that order; junction bases with no gene match: 4. This CDR3 region has 12 residues. CDR3: CASNPTGTEAFF. The CDR3 DNA reads TGTGCCAGCAACCCGACAGGGACTGAAGCTTTCTTT.

The V and J genes are TRBV6-6 and TRBJ1-5; D might be TRBD1 (6 bases). V was clipped by 7 bases and J by 0 bases, with 13 bases between them. Germline-derived CDR1 and CDR2 are MNHNY and SVGAGI (reference sequence). This CDR3 is 15 amino acids long. CDR3 coding DNA: TGTGCCAGCAATTTTCAGGGGAATAGCAATCAGCCCCAGCATTTT. Translated: CASNFQGNSNQPQHF.

This clone was seen once. The chain combines TRBV19 with TRBJ1-1; D remains unclear. Trimming removed 7 bases at V and 1 base at J, with 7 bases between. CDR3 size: 12 residues. Germline values: CDR1 LNHDA, CDR2 SQIVND (reference sequence). The CDR3 region is CASTVRNTEAFF. The CDR3 DNA reads TGTGCCAGTACCGTCAGGAACACTGAAGCTTTCTTT.

This sequence joins TRBV25-1 and TRBJ2-3, with 7 bases identical to TRBD2. Per the germline V gene, CDR1 is MGHDK and CDR2 is SYGVNS. Trimming at V came to 3 bases and at J to 6 bases, leaving 6 bases not matched to a gene. This CDR3 has 14 residues. The CDR3 DNA reads TGTGCCAGCAGTGAGGCGGGAGCGGCGGATACGCAGTATTTT. Its translation is CASSEAGAADTQYF.

The rearrangement joins TRBV27 to TRBJ1-6, with TRBD1 matching 12 bases. The CDR3 totals 15 residues. Per the germline V gene, CDR1 is MNHEY and CDR2 is SMNVEV (reference sequence). J gave up 10 bases and V 4 bases, and 5 bases lay outside the gene matches. The CDR3 protein is CASSWDRGRGSPLHF. The CDR3 nucleotides are TGTGCCAGCAGTTGGGACAGGGGGCGAGGATCACCCCTCCACTTT.

This clone was recorded a few times. The chain uses TRBV4-1 and TRBJ2-1; D perhaps matches TRBD2 (6 bases). The germline V gene encodes CDR1 MGHRA and CDR2 YSYEKL. There are 20 residues in the CDR3. Trimming shortened V by 0 bases and J by 7 bases, and 28 bases separated the two germline ends. CDR3 protein: CASSQDRGTSLKIGHNEQFF. DNA of the CDR3: TGCGCCAGCAGCCAAGACCGCGGGACCTCCCTGAAGATCGGGCATAATGAGCAGTTCTTC.

The chain combines TRBV6-6 with TRBJ2-7; 9 nucleotides agree with TRBD1. This CDR3 is built from 17 residues. V shed 5 bases, J shed 5 bases, and the junction held 16 bases outside the gene matches. The V gene's germline CDR1 is MNHNY and CDR2 SVGAGI (reference sequence). This chain's CDR3 is CASSPYSGTGRGDEQYF. In DNA, the CDR3 is TGTGCCAGCAGTCCTTACTCCGGGACAGGGAGAGGCGACGAGCAGTACTTC.

CDR3 sequence: CASSLSGGYGYTF. The CDR3 nucleotides are TGTGCCAGCAGTTTATCGGGAGGCTATGGCTACACCTTC. V is TRBV27 and J is TRBJ1-2; D is undetermined. The CDR3 runs to 13 residues. Germline V gene lookup returns CDR1 MNHEY and CDR2 SMNVEV (reference sequence). V was pared by 0 bases and J by 4 bases, with 6 bases between.

The chain joins TRBV3-1 (or the pseudogene TRBV3-2) to TRBJ1-5, with D tentatively TRBD1 (5 bases). The germline CDR1 and CDR2 sequences are LGHDT and YNNKEL (reference sequence). The CDR3 extends over 15 amino acids. V shed 3 bases and J shed 5 bases, with 14 bases lying between them. CDR3 sequence: CASSQTGDPYQPQHF. DNA of the CDR3: TGTGCCAGCAGCCAGACGGGGGACCCTTATCAGCCCCAGCATTTT.

V gene TRBV3-1 (or the pseudogene TRBV3-2) combines with J gene TRBJ1-1, with a possible D match to TRBD1 (5 bases). CDR1 LGHDT and CDR2 YNNKEL come from the germline V gene (reference sequence). Between the trimmed V and J ends, which lost 3 bases and 1 base, there was a span of 12 bases. The CDR3 runs to 15 residues. CDR3 residues: CASSHTPRENTEAFF. CDR3 nucleotides: TGTGCCAGCAGCCACACCCCCAGGGAGAACACTGAAGCTTTCTTT.

This clone was detected only once. This chain connects TRBV5-1 to TRBJ2-2, with 11 nucleotides matching TRBD2. The junction had 6 bases not matched to a gene; V was cut back by 4 bases and J by 1 base. Germline V gives CDR1 SGHRS, CDR2 YFSETQ. This CDR3 has 17 residues. The CDR3 spells CASSLKTSGVNTGELFF. CDR3 sequence (DNA): TGCGCCAGCAGCCTAAAGACTAGCGGGGTGAACACCGGGGAGCTGTTTTTT.

This clone came up once. This chain links TRBV7-8 with TRBJ2-5, with TRBD2 matching over 16 bases. Trimming cost V 8 bases and J 2 bases; bases outside gene matches: 8. The germline V gene encodes CDR1 SGHVS and CDR2 FQNEAQ. The CDR3 loop spans 17 amino acids. CDR3 sequence (DNA): TGTGCCAGCTGCGGGACTAGCGGGGGGGCCTGGCAAGAGACCCAGTACTTC. This encodes CASCGTSGGAWQETQYF.

A few counts support this clone. J is TRBJ2-2 and V is TRBV7-8; 9 bases align to TRBD1. Trimming removed 4 bases from V and 4 bases from J; junction bases left unmatched: 4. Germline CDR1 SGHVS, CDR2 FQNEAQ. The CDR3 contains 15 residues. DNA of the CDR3: TGTGCCAGCAGCTCCACAGGGGGCAGCACCGGGGAGCTGTTTTTT. This gives the protein CASSSTGGSTGELFF.

The gene calls are TRBV11-2 and TRBJ2-7; D call uncertain. The CDR3 is 12 amino acids. Germline V gene lookup returns CDR1 SGHAT and CDR2 FQNNGV. V dropped 4 bases and J dropped 3 bases, with 7 bases sitting between them. CDR3 sequence: CASSYFIYEQYF. The CDR3 DNA is TGTGCCAGCAGCTATTTCATCTACGAGCAGTACTTC.

This clone was seen more than once but under ten times. The rearrangement links TRBV19 to TRBJ2-2, with D possibly TRBD1 on 5 matching bases. This CDR3 region has 13 residues. Germline-derived CDR1 and CDR2 are LNHDA and SQIVND (reference sequence). Trimming took 6 bases from V and 5 from J, leaving 10 bases between them. DNA of the CDR3: TGTGCCAGTAGGACAGTGGGGACCGGGGAGCTGTTTTTT. As protein: CASRTVGTGELFF.

The rearrangement uses TRBV7-8 and TRBJ2-2; D may be TRBD1 (5 bases). CDR1 SGHVS and CDR2 FQNEAQ come from the germline V gene. Trimming removed 5 bases at V and 2 bases at J, with 9 bases between. The CDR3 contains 14 residues. This CDR3 reads CASSPRVNTGELFF. Here the CDR3 DNA reads TGTGCCAGCAGCCCCAGGGTTAACACCGGGGAGCTGTTTTTT.

The J gene is TRBJ1-5, the V gene TRBV19, with TRBD1 as a possible D gene (6 bases). Looked up from germline, CDR1 is LNHDA and CDR2 is SQIVND (reference sequence). The CDR3 is made up of 14 amino acids. V lost 5 bases and J lost 3, with 11 bases in between. The CDR3 DNA reads as TGTGCCAGTAGTGACCAGGGGATCAATCAGCCCCAGCATTTT. Its translation: CASSDQGINQPQHF.

This rearrangement joins TRBV30 to TRBJ1-4, with 8 bases aligning to TRBD1. Germline values: CDR1 GTSNPN, CDR2 SVGIG (reference sequence). The V and J ends lost 5 bases and 8 bases, in that order; junction bases with no gene match: 10. CDR3 size: 14 residues. The CDR3 protein is CAWGSGGAREKLFF. In DNA form, the CDR3 reads TGTGCCTGGGGCTCAGGGGGCGCAAGGGAAAAACTGTTTTTT. Based on the CDR3 plus reference TRBV30 and TRBJ1-4, the full variable domain is SQTIHQWPATLVQPVGSPLSLECTVEGTSNPNLYWYRQAAGRGLQLLFYSVGIGQISSEVPQNLSASRPQDRQFILSSKKLLLSDSGFYLCAWGSGGAREKLFFGSGTQLSVL.

V and J are TRBV28 and TRBJ2-2; weak D call: TRBD1 (6 bases). V was pared by 8 bases and J by 7 bases, with 17 bases between. The CDR3 loop spans 14 amino acids. The germline V gene encodes CDR1 MDHEN and CDR2 SYDVKM. This CDR3 is CASRGTGMNGELFF. The CDR3 nucleotides read TGTGCCAGCCGAGGTACAGGGATGAACGGGGAGCTGTTTTTT.

The chain is built from TRBV28 and TRBJ1-5, with 9 bases fitting TRBD1. Germline assignment: CDR1 MDHEN and CDR2 SYDVKM. V lost 7 bases to trimming and J lost 7 bases; unmatched junction nucleotides: 11. The CDR3 runs to 15 residues. CDR3 region: CASTLPQGAGQPQHF. CDR3 DNA: TGTGCCAGCACCCTACCACAGGGGGCCGGCCAGCCCCAGCATTTT.

The chain couples TRBV29-1 to TRBJ1-2, with TRBD1 matching 12 bases. J lost 8 bases, V lost 4 bases, and 8 bases had no gene match. The germline V gene has CDR1 SQVTM and CDR2 ANQGSEA. The CDR3 has 14 residues. The DNA for the CDR3 is TGCAGCGTTGTGGGGGACAGGGGGCGGCGAGGCTACACCTTC. Translated: CSVVGDRGRRGYTF.